Listed here are 14 T cell receptor beta chains from one sample, sequenced in a study of human T cells and chemical hapten exposure. Using its own MiXCR run on the RACE reads, TCRdb lists one record per CDR3 protein. The data show roughly 380,000 distinct CDR3 sequences, approximately 5% seen once. Time point: pre-sensitization, week 0. The treatment: therapeutic diphenylcyclopropenone sensitization with weekly scalp DPC. This specimen consisted of whole blood, obtained in connection with sensitization to the hapten diphenylcyclopropenone (DPC). The receptors come from a woman aged 45-65 years with alopecia areata. Some clones in this sample may be carry-over from other donors' samples.

This clonotype has only a few counts. This chain joins TRBV5-5 and TRBJ2-1, with D perhaps matching TRBD1 or TRBD2 (6 bases each). V shed 0 bases and J shed 12 bases, with 13 bases lying between them. CDR3 length equals 13 residues. CDR1 and CDR2 (germline): SGHKS, YYEKEE (reference sequence). In nucleotides, the CDR3 is TGTGCCAGCAGCTTGGTGGGGGGCAGCGGGCAGTTCTTC. It is translated as CASSLVGGSGQFF.

This clonotype was found a few times. V and J are TRBV5-1 and TRBJ2-6; D ambiguous. This CDR3 region has 15 residues. Per germline, CDR1 SGHRS and CDR2 YFSETQ. V lost 4 bases and J 0 bases, leaving 8 bases between the germline ends. CDR3 nucleotides: TGCGCCAGCAGCCCGGATTTCTCTGGGGCCAACGTCCTGACTTTC. Translated, it gives CASSPDFSGANVLTF.

There are a few counts of this clonotype. The chain employs TRBV28 and TRBJ1-2; D not certain. The CDR3 contains 14 residues. CDR1 and CDR2 from the germline V gene are MDHEN and SYDVKM. V lost 3 bases and J 0 bases, leaving 8 bases between the germline ends. The CDR3 DNA reads as TGTGCCAGCAGTTTTTCCCCTCCTAACTATGGCTACACCTTC. Its translation is CASSFSPPNYGYTF.

This clonotype appeared many times. The rearrangement links TRBV4-2 to TRBJ1-1; possible D gene TRBD1, 5 bases. This CDR3 has 17 residues. Germline CDR1 and CDR2: LGHNA and YNFKEQ. V was cut by 0 bases and J by 3 bases, with 17 bases left in between. CDR3 sequence (DNA): TGTGCCAGCAGCCAAGAACCGACAGCTATGATGGACACTGAAGCTTTCTTT. Its protein product is CASSQEPTAMMDTEAFF.

The gene calls are TRBV3-1 and TRBJ1-1; TRBD1 matches 9 bases. Germline CDR1 is LGHDT and CDR2 is YNNKEL (reference sequence). The CDR3 is 13 residues long. With V trimmed by 4 bases and J by 7 bases, 4 bases remained unmatched. CDR3 sequence (DNA): TGTGCCAGCAGCCGGGGACAGGGCTATGAAGCTTTCTTT. Translating gives CASSRGQGYEAFF.

This clonotype was observed many times. This chain uses TRBV14 with TRBJ1-1; perhaps TRBD1 as D (5 bases). The CDR3 consists of 14 residues. Germline V lookup: CDR1 SGHDN, CDR2 FVKESK. Trimming removed 1 base from V and 4 bases from J, with 10 bases in between. The CDR3 loop reads CASSQGMRGTEAFF. In nucleotides, the CDR3 is TGTGCCAGCAGCCAAGGGATGAGGGGCACTGAAGCTTTCTTT.

This clonotype was detected only a few times. This sequence joins TRBV11-2 and TRBJ2-3, with a weak D call TRBD1 (6 bases). The CDR3 loop spans 14 amino acids. Between the trimmed V and J ends, which lost 1 base and 8 bases, there was a span of 13 bases. Germline-derived CDR1 and CDR2 are SGHAT and FQNNGV. The DNA for the CDR3 is TGTGCCAGCAGCTTAGCGGGAAGGGGGAGTACGCAGTATTTT. It specifies CASSLAGRGSTQYF.

Only a few counts were recorded for this clonotype. V is TRBV9 and J is TRBJ2-2, with 7 bases identical to TRBD1. Germline V gene lookup returns CDR1 SGDLS and CDR2 YYNGEE. The CDR3 has 15 amino acids. V lost 4 bases, J lost 3 bases, and 6 bases stayed unmatched. Here the CDR3 DNA reads TGTGCCAGCAGCTTACAGGGGTTCGACACCGGGGAGCTGTTTTTT. Protein sequence: CASSLQGFDTGELFF.

In this sample, this clonotype turned up a few times. The rearrangement links TRBV7-2 to TRBJ2-1; possible D gene TRBD2, 7 bases. Trimming stripped 2 bases from V and 4 bases from J, with 15 bases between. The CDR3 totals 16 residues. CDR1 is SGHTA, CDR2 FQGNSA, per germline. CDR3 sequence: CASSLYGGPDYNEQFF. The CDR3 DNA follows: TGTGCCAGCAGCTTATACGGGGGGCCGGATTACAATGAGCAGTTCTTC.

This clonotype was counted at least ten times. V and J are TRBV6-2 or TRBV6-3 and TRBJ2-7; D might be TRBD2 (5 bases). Trimming shortened V by 5 bases and J by 0 bases, and 11 bases separated the two germline ends. The CDR3 has 14 residues. Germline assignment: CDR1 MNHEY and CDR2 SVGEGT. CDR3 sequence reads: CASSKSGSSYEQYF. CDR3 nucleotides: TGTGCCAGCAGTAAAAGCGGCAGCTCCTACGAGCAGTACTTC.

This clonotype has a count of ten or more. The chain recombines TRBV6-2 or TRBV6-3 with TRBJ2-2; D gene uncertain. Trimming shortened V by 1 base and J by 6 bases, and 12 bases separated the two germline ends. Germline CDR1 and CDR2: MNHEY and SVGEGT. The length of the CDR3 is 15 residues. The CDR3: CASSYLFGSSGELFF. The CDR3 coding sequence is TGTGCCAGCAGTTACTTGTTTGGGTCCTCCGGGGAGCTGTTTTTT.

The chain employs TRBV27 and TRBJ2-5; 9 nucleotides match TRBD1. CDR1 MNHEY and CDR2 SMNVEV come from the germline V gene (reference sequence). After removal of 5 bases from V and 5 bases from J, the junction contained 9 bases not matched to a gene. This CDR3 is 15 amino acids long. The CDR3 nucleotides are TGTGCCAGCAGTCTCGGACAGGGGTCTGGCGAGACCCAGTACTTC. It is translated as CASSLGQGSGETQYF.

The chain employs TRBV6-1 and TRBJ1-5; D uncertain. V lost 3 bases and J lost 3, with 12 bases in between. CDR3 length: 15 amino acids. Germline-derived CDR1 and CDR2 are MNHNS and SASEGT. CDR3 sequence: CASSEVGEINQPQHF. The DNA for the CDR3 is TGTGCCAGCAGTGAGGTTGGAGAAATCAATCAGCCCCAGCATTTT.

In this sample, this clonotype turned up many times. The genes are TRBV2 and TRBJ2-1; D not certain. With 7 bases removed from V and 0 bases from J, the gap between germline ends came to 16 bases. The CDR3 has 16 residues. Germline lookup yields CDR1 SNHLY and CDR2 FYNNEI. CDR3: CASTHQGLSSYNEQFF. Written as DNA, the CDR3 is TGTGCCAGCACCCACCAAGGTCTGAGCTCCTACAATGAGCAGTTCTTC.